The next 15 T cell receptor beta chains were all read from a single sample in a study of post-analysis software for immune sequencing data. Study-wide results and limits: The study found TRBV5-6, TRBV5-1 and TRBV20-1 among five TRBV segments more frequent in patients than controls.

No antigen has been assigned to these receptors. Unique molecular identifiers were carried by the TCR beta cDNA libraries. One entry per CDR3 protein, called by TCRdb with MiXCR from the PCR reads. This sample has approximately 150,000 distinct CDR3 sequences, with around 30% found just once. Specimen: blood. These receptor sequences come from a girl aged 10-17 years with multiple sclerosis.

Of note for this clonotype: Mismatch with germline at one junction end may stem from a read error. V and J are TRBV5-6 and TRBJ2-4; D is perhaps TRBD1 (5 bases). The CDR3 runs to 16 residues. Germline CDR1 and CDR2: SGHDT and YYEEEE. The CDR3 loop is CVSSFWRQQAKNIQYF. DNA for the CDR3: TGTGTCAGCAGCTTTTGGAGACAGCAAGCCAAAAACATTCAGTACTTC. Using reference TRBV5-6 and TRBJ2-4 for the parts outside the CDR3, the full variable domain is DAGVTQSPTHLIKTRGQQVTLRCSPKSGHDTVSWYQQALGQGPQFIFQYYEEEERQRGNFPDRFSGHQFPNYSSELNVNALLLGDSALYLCVSSFWRQQAKNIQYFGAGTRLSVL.

This chain uses TRBV9 with TRBJ2-7; 15 bases are shared with TRBD2. The CDR3 is 18 residues long. Germline CDR1 reads SGDLS; CDR2 reads YYNGEE. V was pared by 1 base and J by 2 bases, with 7 bases of the junction left unmatched. The CDR3 sequence: CASSVIGGLAGGPYEQYF. The CDR3, as DNA: TGTGCCAGCAGCGTAATTGGGGGACTAGCGGGAGGACCCTACGAGCAGTACTTC.

This clonotype was detected only a few times. The chain couples TRBV4-2 to TRBJ1-2, with 9 bases matching TRBD1. CDR3 length: 15 amino acids. With V trimmed by 2 bases and J by 3 bases, 4 bases remained unmatched. Germline V CDR1 and CDR2: LGHNA, YNFKEQ. The CDR3 DNA reads as TGTGCCAGCAGCCAAAACAGGGGGCTGGACTATGGCTACACCTTC. Its translation: CASSQNRGLDYGYTF.

J is TRBJ1-2 and V is TRBV12-3 or TRBV12-4; TRBD1 matches 9 bases. Trimming took 6 bases from V and 7 from J; bases not matched to a gene: 9. CDR3 size: 14 residues. The CDR3 DNA follows: TGTGCCAGCAGAACAGGGGGCGAAATCCCTGGCTACACCTTC. Its translation is CASRTGGEIPGYTF.

This chain links TRBV20-1 with TRBJ2-7, with TRBD2 identical over 13 bases. The V and J ends lost 6 bases and 8 bases, in that order; junction bases with no gene match: 19. Germline-derived CDR1 and CDR2 are DFQATT and SNEGSKA (reference sequence). This CDR3 has 17 residues. CDR3 in amino acids: CSAIGTSGNGLVYKQYF. CDR3 bases: TGCAGTGCGATAGGGACTAGCGGGAATGGACTCGTTTACAAGCAGTACTTC.

A remark on this clonotype: Being one base from a much bigger clone, this may be a read error. V and J are TRBV4-1 and TRBJ2-5; no clear D. The CDR3 is made up of 13 amino acids. V lost 0 bases and J 11 bases, leaving 13 bases between the germline ends. The germline V gene encodes CDR1 MGHRA and CDR2 YSYEKL. This CDR3 is CASSQELRNEQYF. As DNA, the CDR3 is TGCGCCAGCAGCCAAGAGCTGAGGAATGAGCAGTACTTC.

V usage is TRBV5-6 and J usage is TRBJ2-3; D possibly uses TRBD1 or TRBD2 (5 bases each). CDR3 size: 16 residues. From germline, CDR1 is SGHDT and CDR2 YYEEEE. Trimming took off 2 bases at V and 0 bases at J, with 13 bases between the two ends. The CDR3 reads CASSLTPWDSTDTQYF. The CDR3 nucleotides are TGTGCCAGCAGCTTAACCCCGTGGGACAGCACAGATACGCAGTATTTT.

In this sample, this clonotype turned up a few times. This chain links TRBV6-1 with TRBJ2-1; the match to TRBD2 covers 8 bases. The CDR3 is 13 amino acids. CDR1 and CDR2 (germline): MNHNS, SASEGT. V shed 6 bases and J 7 bases; nucleotides not matched to a gene: 5. The CDR3 here is CASSGTRNNEQFF. CDR3 DNA: TGTGCCAGCAGCGGGACTAGGAATAATGAGCAGTTCTTC.

This clonotype was detected ten times or more. The CDR3 here is CASTQGDQPQHF. CDR3 nucleotide sequence: TGTGCCAGCACTCAGGGGGATCAGCCCCAGCATTTT. The gene calls are TRBV7-9 and TRBJ1-5; 7 bases match TRBD1. The CDR3 runs to 12 residues. The junction had 2 bases not matched to a gene; V was cut back by 7 bases and J by 5 bases. Germline V gene lookup returns CDR1 SEHNR and CDR2 FQNEAQ (reference sequence).

This clonotype was seen more than once but under ten times. The chain is built from TRBV5-1 and TRBJ1-4; 9 bases are shared with TRBD1. This CDR3 region has 14 residues. Losses at the gene ends were 3 bases for V and 12 bases for J; bases not matched to a gene: 9. Per the germline V gene, CDR1 is SGHRS and CDR2 is YFSETQ. CDR3 bases: TGCGCCAGCAGCTCCGGGACAGGGAAAGGGGAACTGTTTTTT. This encodes CASSSGTGKGELFF.

This clonotype was detected only a few times. The chain joins TRBV6-1 to TRBJ1-2; D unclear. The CDR3 sequence is 13 residues long. V lost 1 base to trimming and J lost 7 bases, with 10 bases between them. Germline CDR1 is MNHNS and CDR2 is SASEGT. CDR3 DNA: TGTGCCAGCAGTGAAGTCGCCGGGCCTGGCTACACCTTC. Encoded protein: CASSEVAGPGYTF.

This clonotype showed up many times. The chain couples TRBV20-1 to TRBJ2-5; no clear D. This CDR3 is 13 amino acids long. Germline CDR1 is DFQATT and CDR2 is SNEGSKA (reference sequence). Trimming stripped 3 bases from V and 5 bases from J, with 13 bases between. The CDR3 DNA sequence: TGCAGTGCTAGTCCCCTCCTCCCCGAGACCCAGTACTTC. Translated, it gives CSASPLLPETQYF.

The chain employs TRBV3-1 and TRBJ1-1; possibly TRBD1 for D (6 bases). Trimming left V 4 bases short and J 5 bases short, with 14 bases between. Germline V gene sequence: CDR1 LGHDT, CDR2 YNNKEL (reference sequence). The length of the CDR3 is 14 residues. The CDR3 DNA reads TGTGCCAGCAGCCTACTAAACAGGGATACTGAAGCTTTCTTT. Translation gives CASSLLNRDTEAFF.

This clonotype came up many times. The V and J genes are TRBV10-3 and TRBJ2-7; no clear D gene. CDR1 ENHRY and CDR2 SYGVKD come from the germline V gene. This CDR3 contains 11 residues. Trimming stripped 3 bases from V and 0 bases from J, with 0 bases between. The chain's CDR3 is CAISDSYEQYF. The DNA of the CDR3 is TGTGCCATCAGTGACTCCTACGAGCAGTACTTC.

This clonotype occurred many times. The J gene is TRBJ1-2, the V gene TRBV10-3; 7 bases match TRBD1. With V trimmed by 8 bases and J by 7 bases, 7 bases remained unmatched. This CDR3 comprises 12 residues. The germline V gene has CDR1 ENHRY and CDR2 SYGVKD. The CDR3 protein is CAILGGYGGYTF. As DNA, the CDR3 is TGTGCCATCTTAGGGGGCTACGGTGGCTACACCTTC.